This paragraph reports one T cell receptor (beta chain). Germline CDR1 reads LGHNA; CDR2 reads YNFKEQ. The CDR3 has 15 amino acids. After removal of 0 bases from V and 13 bases from J, the junction contained 13 bases not matched to a gene. The TCR beta CDR3 region was amplified by multiplex PCR employing 32 V and 13 J primers. MiXCR, applied by TCRdb to the multiplex PCR reads, yields one record per CDR3 protein. This table has 14,000 to 15,000 distinct CDR3 sequences, under 30% appearing once. Bulk tumor genomic DNA was the template, and each sample received roughly 590 ng. Biopsies, several per primary tumor and spaced far apart, were collected during surgery. The study cohort was described as untreated, and its members had newly diagnosed non-small cell lung cancer. They went on to have curative surgery. The data are from a study of immune heterogeneity within non-small cell lung tumors.

The chain carries TRBV4-2 and TRBJ2-3; 7 bases map to TRBD1. Sequences were obtained from lung tumor tissue. The receptor comes from a middle-aged man with non-small cell lung cancer. CDR3 coding DNA: TGTGCCAGCAGCCAAGAGTCTCTTGGGGCAGGGGGAAAGTATTTT. This sequence encodes CASSQESLGAGGKYF.